One sample yielded the 32 T cell receptor beta chains listed below, sequenced in a study of cytomegalovirus exposure and HLA in healthy donors. With 60 Vbeta and 13 Jbeta primers, the PCR was carried out. Here immunoSEQ multiplex PCR was the method, and the copy in TCRdb shows in-frame clones only, minus some. In the table there are approximately 200,000 clones, 65% to 85% of which are singletons. Sequencing was done on a sample of PBMCs. The receptor source for this set is a boy aged 2 to 9 in good health and CMV-seronegative.

The genes are TRBV10-2 and TRBJ2-3; 10 positions match TRBD2. The CDR3 length is 15 residues. CDR1 WSHSY and CDR2 SAAADI come from the germline V gene. Trimming at V came to 4 bases and at J to 6 bases, leaving 7 bases not matched to a gene. CDR3: CASSGAGGDADTQYF. The CDR3 coding sequence is TGCGCCAGCAGTGGAGCGGGGGGGGACGCGGATACGCAGTATTTT.

The rearrangement uses TRBV7-9 and TRBJ1-6, with D hard to call. V shed 4 bases and J shed 7 bases, with 8 bases lying between them. The CDR3 has 13 amino acids. Germline loops: CDR1 SEHNR, CDR2 FQNEAQ (reference sequence). In DNA form, the CDR3 reads TGTGCCAGCAGCTCCCTTTTAAATTCACCCCTCCACTTT. This gives the protein CASSSLLNSPLHF. Drawing the rest from reference TRBV7-9 and TRBJ1-6, the complete variable domain is DTGVSQNPRHKITKRGQNVTFRCDPISEHNRLYWYRQTLGQGPEFLTYFQNEAQLEKSRLLSDRFSAERPKGSFSTLEIQRTEQGDSAMYLCASSSLLNSPLHFGNGTRLTVT.

This chain uses TRBV28 with TRBJ2-1; 12 bases fit TRBD2. The CDR3 extends over 14 amino acids. The V gene end was trimmed by 7 bases and the J gene end by 2 bases; junction bases not matched to a gene: 0. Germline loops: CDR1 MDHEN, CDR2 SYDVKM. The CDR3 here is CASTSGGAYNEQFF. The CDR3 DNA reads TGTGCCAGCACTAGCGGGGGGGCCTACAATGAGCAGTTCTTC. The complete variable domain, with remaining parts taken from reference TRBV28 and TRBJ2-1, reads DVKVTQSSRYLVKRTGEKVFLECVQDMDHENMFWYRQDPGLGLRLIYFSYDVKMKEKGDIPEGYSVSREKKERFSLILESASTNQTSMYLCASTSGGAYNEQFFGPGTRLTVL.

This clone was counted between two and nine times. The chain carries TRBV30 and TRBJ1-5, with TRBD1 identical over 8 bases. Per the germline V gene, CDR1 is GTSNPN and CDR2 is SVGIG (reference sequence). Trimming at V came to 5 bases and at J to 5 bases, leaving 8 bases not matched to a gene. The CDR3 consists of 14 residues. DNA for the CDR3: TGTGCCTGGGACTCGGGGACAGGCTATCAGCCCCAGCATTTT. This translates into CAWDSGTGYQPQHF. Drawing the rest from reference TRBV30 and TRBJ1-5, the complete variable domain is SQTIHQWPATLVQPVGSPLSLECTVEGTSNPNLYWYRQAAGRGLQLLFYSVGIGQISSEVPQNLSASRPQDRQFILSSKKLLLSDSGFYLCAWDSGTGYQPQHFGDGTRLSIL.

This clone was recorded only once. The rearrangement links TRBV13 to TRBJ2-3; D remains ambiguous. Per germline, CDR1 PRHDT and CDR2 FYEKMQ (reference sequence). The CDR3 is 14 amino acids. Trimming stripped 3 bases from V and 1 base from J, with 8 bases between. The CDR3 spells CASSFPVGTDTQYF. DNA of the CDR3: TGTGCCAGCAGCTTCCCGGTGGGCACAGATACGCAGTATTTT. The entire variable domain, with the rest obtained from reference TRBV13 and TRBJ2-3, is as follows: AAGVIQSPRHLIKEKRETATLKCYPIPRHDTVYWYQQGPGQDPQFLISFYEKMQSDKGSIPDRFSAQQFSDYHSELNMSSLELGDSALYFCASSFPVGTDTQYFGPGTRLTVL.

This chain joins TRBV7-2 and TRBJ2-3; TRBD2 agrees at 9 bases. CDR3 length: 16 residues. From germline, CDR1 is SGHTA and CDR2 FQGNSA. V lost 0 bases and J lost 11; bases outside the gene matches: 12. The CDR3 loop is CASSLAGGGAGSKQYF. DNA of the CDR3: TGTGCCAGCAGCTTAGCGGGCGGGGGGGCGGGTAGCAAGCAGTATTTT.

The genes are TRBV6-5 and TRBJ1-1; 9 bases map to TRBD1. The trim removed 7 bases at V and 10 bases at J, leaving 4 bases unmatched. There are 11 residues in the CDR3. In germline, CDR1 is MNHEY, CDR2 SVGAGI. The CDR3 nucleotides read TGTGCCAGCAACAGGGGGCGAAGAGCTTTCTTT. This gives the protein CASNRGRRAFF.

The chain links TRBV9 to TRBJ2-2; 8 nucleotides align to TRBD1. The germline gives CDR1 SGDLS, CDR2 YYNGEE. Trimming removed 4 bases from V and 5 bases from J; junction bases left unmatched: 13. This CDR3 is built from 17 residues. CDR3 nucleotide sequence: TGTGCCAGCAGCTACGATCCGGGACAGGTTCATACCGGGGAGCTGTTTTTT. It yields the protein CASSYDPGQVHTGELFF.

This rearrangement joins TRBV11-1 to TRBJ2-1; 11 bases fit TRBD1. V trimming: 4 bases; J trimming: 8 bases; junction bases outside the gene matches: 7. The germline V gene has CDR1 SGHAT and CDR2 FQDESV (reference sequence). The length of the CDR3 is 15 residues. CDR3 protein: CASSWDRGTTYEQFF. The CDR3 nucleotides are TGTGCCAGCAGCTGGGACAGGGGGACGACCTATGAGCAGTTCTTC.

The chain uses TRBV7-2 and TRBJ2-1; D possibly corresponds to TRBD2 (5 bases). The CDR3 runs 16 residues. V was clipped by 5 bases and J by 3 bases, with 17 bases between them. Germline V gene lookup returns CDR1 SGHTA and CDR2 FQGNSA. The CDR3 loop is CASSAPSRRIYNEQFF. The CDR3 bases are TGTGCCAGCAGCGCCCCTAGCAGGAGGATCTACAATGAGCAGTTCTTC.

The chain has TRBV5-1 and TRBJ2-1, with a possible D match to TRBD1 (5 bases). Per germline, CDR1 SGHRS and CDR2 YFSETQ. Trimming left V 1 base short and J 9 bases short, with 17 bases between. CDR3 length: 15 residues. The CDR3 loop reads CASSLPTEKVGEQFF. The CDR3 nucleotides read TGCGCCAGCAGCTTGCCGACAGAGAAAGTGGGTGAGCAGTTCTTC.

The chain combines TRBV4-1 with TRBJ1-1; 8 bases match TRBD1. Germline CDR1 reads MGHRA; CDR2 reads YSYEKL. V was clipped by 8 bases and J by 1 base; unmatched bases: 3. The CDR3 contains 13 residues. As DNA, the CDR3 is TGCGCCAGCGCAGGACAGGGGAACACTGAAGCTTTCTTT. The encoded protein is CASAGQGNTEAFF.

In DNA form, the CDR3 reads TGCAGCGTTTCTATTGGACTGAGCAATCAGCCCCAGCATTTT. Its protein is CSVSIGLSNQPQHF. The genes are TRBV29-1 and TRBJ1-5; D gene ambiguous. The CDR3 covers 14 residues. CDR1 and CDR2 from the germline V gene are SQVTM and ANQGSEA. Trimming stripped 5 bases from V and 1 base from J, with 12 bases between.

This clone was seen a handful of times. The CDR3 sequence is CASSLAGTSGGGTQYF. The CDR3 DNA is TGTGCCAGCAGCTTGGCCGGGACTAGCGGGGGGGGTACGCAGTATTTT. V and J are TRBV5-4 and TRBJ2-3, with 16 positions matching TRBD2. V lost 0 bases and J lost 8; bases outside the gene matches: 3. The CDR3 totals 16 residues. Germline V lookup: CDR1 SGHNT, CDR2 YYREEE (reference sequence).

J is TRBJ1-6 and V is TRBV6-1, with TRBD1 as a possible D gene (5 bases). V was pared by 1 base and J by 10 bases, with 14 bases between. This CDR3 is 15 amino acids long. The germline gives CDR1 MNHNS, CDR2 SASEGT. For the CDR3, the DNA is TGTGCCAGCAGTGAAGTCCCGCAGGGTAGGTCACCCCTCCACTTT. Protein product: CASSEVPQGRSPLHF.

Concerning this clone: Other DNA sequences from this sample encode an identical CDR3 as well. The chain joins TRBV7-9 to TRBJ1-2, with D maybe TRBD1 (5 bases). CDR1 is SEHNR and CDR2 is FQNEAQ in the germline V gene (reference sequence). The CDR3 has 16 residues. V shed 5 bases and J shed 0 bases, with 16 bases lying between them. CDR3 loop: CASSPLQGSANYGYTF. As DNA, the CDR3 is TGTGCCAGCAGCCCTCTCCAGGGCTCCGCTAACTATGGCTACACCTTC.

This clone was counted a single time. The V and J genes are TRBV7-9 and TRBJ1-1; D unclear. Trimming removed 1 base from V and 11 bases from J, with 17 bases in between. The CDR3 has 14 amino acids. Germline CDR1 SEHNR, CDR2 FQNEAQ (reference sequence). CDR3 in amino acids: CASSLERGNTVAFF. The CDR3 DNA is TGTGCCAGCAGCTTAGAGCGGGGTAACACTGTGGCTTTCTTT.

CDR3 bases: TGCGCCAGCAGCCACGGACAGGGGACGACTCTGGGAGCTTTCTTT. It is translated as CASSHGQGTTLGAFF. V gene TRBV4-1 combines with J gene TRBJ1-1; 9 bases fit TRBD1. The CDR3 length is 15 residues. In germline, CDR1 is MGHRA, CDR2 YSYEKL. V trimming: 3 bases; J trimming: 10 bases; junction bases outside the gene matches: 12.

This clone occurred once. The CDR3 spells CASKVAKLRENTEAFF. CDR3 nucleotides: TGCGCCAGCAAGGTAGCGAAATTAAGGGAGAACACTGAAGCTTTCTTT. This chain uses TRBV4-3 with TRBJ1-1, with no clear D. The CDR3 spans 16 residues. Germline CDR1 LGHNA, CDR2 YSLEER. V dropped 7 bases and J dropped 1 base, with 19 bases sitting between them.

The gene calls are TRBV13 and TRBJ2-2, with no clear D. Looked up from germline, CDR1 is PRHDT and CDR2 is FYEKMQ (reference sequence). The length of the CDR3 is 13 residues. V was clipped by 2 bases and J by 5 bases, with 6 bases between them. CDR3 residues: CASSLIQTGELFF. The CDR3 DNA is TGTGCCAGCAGCTTAATCCAAACCGGGGAGCTGTTTTTT.

This chain uses TRBV19 with TRBJ2-7, with 10 positions matching TRBD2. V dropped 5 bases and J dropped 3; count of bases not matched to a gene: 4. In germline, CDR1 is LNHDA, CDR2 SQIVND (reference sequence). This CDR3 has 14 amino acids. CDR3 sequence (DNA): TGTGCCAGTAGTCTCTCTAGCGGGGGCTACGAGCAGTACTTC. It is translated as CASSLSSGGYEQYF.

The chain couples TRBV2 to TRBJ2-3; tentatively, D is TRBD2 (7 bases). Germline CDR1 is SNHLY and CDR2 is FYNNEI. V shed 4 bases and J shed 6 bases, with 17 bases lying between them. This CDR3 contains 15 residues. The CDR3 protein is CASSGEGGRFDTQYF. CDR3 nucleotides: TGTGCCAGCAGTGGTGAGGGGGGGCGGTTTGATACGCAGTATTTT.

The CDR3 sequence: CASSEAILLHEQFF. The DNA for the CDR3 is TGTGCCAGCAGCGAAGCTATTCTTCTGCATGAGCAGTTCTTC. This sequence joins TRBV5-7 and TRBJ2-1, with D unresolved. TRBV5-7 is an ORF, and what it does is uncertain. Trimming removed 4 bases from V and 8 bases from J, with 16 bases in between. This CDR3 is 14 amino acids long.

This clone came up a few times. The CDR3 DNA is TGTGCCAGCAGCGGCGGGACGGGCACAGATACGCAGTATTTT. Its protein is CASSGGTGTDTQYF. The chain uses TRBV5-4 and TRBJ2-3; D may be TRBD2 (6 bases). Germline V gene data show CDR1 as SGHNT and CDR2 as YYREEE (reference sequence). This CDR3 comprises 14 residues. V was pared by 4 bases and J by 1 base, with 10 bases between. Supplemented by reference TRBV5-4 and TRBJ2-3, the full variable domain reads ETGVTQSPTHLIKTRGQQVTLRCSSQSGHNTVSWYQQALGQGPQFIFQYYREEENGRGNFPPRFSGLQFPNYSSELNVNALELDDSALYLCASSGGTGTDTQYFGPGTRLTVL.

The CDR3: CASSQDQGLSGYTF. DNA of the CDR3: TGCGCCAGCAGCCAAGATCAGGGATTGAGTGGCTACACCTTC. J is TRBJ1-2 and V is TRBV4-3; D may be TRBD1 (5 bases). Germline CDR1 is LGHNA and CDR2 is YSLEER. V shed 0 bases and J shed 7 bases, with 12 bases lying between them. The CDR3 sequence is 14 residues long.

There are a few counts of this clone. V usage is TRBV7-9 and J usage is TRBJ2-7; D is ambiguous. Germline values: CDR1 SEHNR, CDR2 FQNEAQ (reference sequence). Trimming left V 5 bases short and J 2 bases short, with 19 bases between. This CDR3 comprises 16 residues. CDR3 region: CASSRFYASPTYEQYF. For the CDR3, the DNA is TGTGCCAGCAGCCGTTTCTATGCAAGCCCCACCTACGAGCAGTACTTC. The full variable domain, rest sourced from reference TRBV7-9 and TRBJ2-7, is DTGVSQNPRHKITKRGQNVTFRCDPISEHNRLYWYRQTLGQGPEFLTYFQNEAQLEKSRLLSDRFSAERPKGSFSTLEIQRTEQGDSAMYLCASSRFYASPTYEQYFGPGTRLTVT.

CDR3 DNA: TGTGCAAGTCCCCCCCGGCGGGGGAGGGCCACTGAAGCTTTCTTT. This gives the protein CASPPRRGRATEAFF. The V and J genes are TRBV12-2 and TRBJ1-1. TRBV12-2 corresponds to a pseudogene. This CDR3 contains 15 residues.

J is TRBJ2-5 and V is TRBV7-2; D may be TRBD2 (6 bases). CDR3 size: 15 residues. The germline V gene has CDR1 SGHTA and CDR2 FQGNSA. With 5 bases removed from V and 9 bases from J, the gap between germline ends came to 22 bases. The CDR3, as DNA: TGTGCCAGCAGCCAAGAAGGTTCGCGGGGCCGGGCCCAGTACTTC. As protein: CASSQEGSRGRAQYF.

The V and J genes are TRBV30 and TRBJ1-4, with D perhaps matching TRBD1 (6 bases). This CDR3 is built from 15 residues. The germline CDR1 and CDR2 sequences are GTSNPN and SVGIG (reference sequence). Trimming removed 4 bases at V and 6 bases at J, with 18 bases between. CDR3 sequence reads: CAWMDGGDKDEKLFF. In DNA form, the CDR3 reads TGTGCCTGGATGGATGGGGGGGACAAAGATGAAAAACTGTTTTTT.

The V and J genes are TRBV4-2 and TRBJ2-4; tentatively, D is TRBD2 (7 bases). V was shortened by 0 bases and J by 1 base, with 13 bases between the two germline ends. The germline V gene encodes CDR1 LGHNA and CDR2 YNFKEQ. This CDR3 is 17 amino acids long. In DNA form, the CDR3 reads TGTGCCAGCAGCCAAGATGGGGGGGCCGGGGCCAAAAACATTCAGTACTTC. Its protein product is CASSQDGGAGAKNIQYF.

The rearrangement joins TRBV11-2 to TRBJ2-1, with 9 bases fitting TRBD2. The CDR3 is 18 amino acids. The germline V gene encodes CDR1 SGHAT and CDR2 FQNNGV. V lost 0 bases to trimming and J lost 4 bases; unmatched junction nucleotides: 10. CDR3 region: CASSLELAGTLGYNEQFF. DNA for the CDR3: TGTGCCAGCAGCTTAGAACTAGCGGGCACTCTGGGGTACAATGAGCAGTTCTTC.

The chain has TRBV29-1 and TRBJ2-3; TRBD1 matches at 9 bases. V trimming: 7 bases; J trimming: 1 base; junction bases outside the gene matches: 3. The CDR3 is 13 residues long. Germline-derived CDR1 and CDR2 are SQVTM and ANQGSEA. CDR3 nucleotides: TGCAGCGGACGGACAGGGGGCACAGATACGCAGTATTTT. Translation gives CSGRTGGTDTQYF.